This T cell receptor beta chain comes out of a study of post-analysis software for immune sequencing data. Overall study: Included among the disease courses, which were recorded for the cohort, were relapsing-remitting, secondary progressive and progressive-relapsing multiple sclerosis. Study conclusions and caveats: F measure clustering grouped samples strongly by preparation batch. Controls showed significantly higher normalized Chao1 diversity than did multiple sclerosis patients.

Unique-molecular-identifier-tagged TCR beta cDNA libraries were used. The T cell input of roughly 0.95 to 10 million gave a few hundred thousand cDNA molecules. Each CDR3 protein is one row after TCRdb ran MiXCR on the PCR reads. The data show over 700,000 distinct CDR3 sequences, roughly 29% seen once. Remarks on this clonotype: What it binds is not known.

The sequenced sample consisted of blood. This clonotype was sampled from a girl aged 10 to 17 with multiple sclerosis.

The CDR3: CASSQATTGVTEAFF. In DNA form, the CDR3 reads TGTGCCAGCAGCCAGGCTACGACAGGGGTCACTGAAGCTTTCTTT. The chain links TRBV3-1 to TRBJ1-1; 8 bases match TRBD1. The germline CDR1 and CDR2 sequences are LGHDT and YNNKEL (reference sequence). Trimming took 3 bases from V and 4 from J; bases not matched to a gene: 7. The CDR3 spans 15 residues.